This T cell receptor beta chain was sequenced for a study of cytomegalovirus exposure and HLA in healthy donors. Both 60 Vbeta primers and 13 Jbeta primers went into the PCR. TCRdb's table, derived via immunoSEQ multiplex PCR, lists solely in-frame clones and lacks some. This sample has 160,000 or so clones, with around 80% found just once. The ends were cut back, 5 bases at V and 2 bases at J, with 14 bases in the middle. This CDR3 is 14 amino acids long. CDR1 and CDR2 (germline): SQVTM, ANQGSEA. The genes are TRBV29-1 and TRBJ2-3; D call uncertain. The sequenced sample consisted of PBMCs. This TCR was recovered from a man aged 18 to 30 in good health and CMV-seronegative. Written as DNA, the CDR3 is TGCAGCGTTCTCGGAGCCCAGTTCACAGATACGCAGTATTTT. It translates to CSVLGAQFTDTQYF.